Each of the 30 T cell receptor beta chains below was sequenced from the same sample in a study of blood T cell repertoires in COVID-19. Clones were read by immunoSEQ multiplex PCR, and TCRdb kept only the in-frame ones, dropping some. Of about 240,000 clones detected, around four fifths appear once; the ten largest clones hold 1.5% to 2%. Sample: peripheral blood. All receptors come from a man younger than 40 who had recovered from COVID-19.

This clone was detected a few times. This chain joins TRBV25-1 and TRBJ2-5, with a weak D call TRBD1 (6 bases). With 0 bases removed from V and 5 bases from J, the gap between germline ends came to 13 bases. Germline V gene lookup returns CDR1 MGHDK and CDR2 SYGVNS. The CDR3 runs to 15 residues. Here the CDR3 DNA reads TGTGCCAGCAGTGAATATGTCGATGGGGGCGAGACCCAGTACTTC. Translating gives CASSEYVDGGETQYF.

The V gene is TRBV18, the J gene TRBJ2-1; tentatively, D is TRBD1 (6 bases). Between the trimmed V and J ends, which lost 6 bases and 7 bases, there was a span of 16 bases. From germline, CDR1 is KGHSH and CDR2 LQKENI. CDR3 length: 14 amino acids. In DNA form, the CDR3 reads TGTGCCAGCTCGCTCACAGGGCCCAGGAATGAGCAGTTCTTC. This codes for CASSLTGPRNEQFF.

The gene calls are TRBV6-2 or TRBV6-3 and TRBJ1-2, with D tentatively TRBD1 (5 bases). The CDR3 loop spans 14 amino acids. The germline V gene has CDR1 MNHEY and CDR2 SVGEGT. V was trimmed by 4 bases and J by 3 bases, leaving 12 bases between them. CDR3 sequence: CASSSSGSDYGYTF. In nucleotides, the CDR3 is TGTGCCAGCAGTTCGTCAGGGTCCGACTATGGCTACACCTTC.

The chain joins TRBV15 to TRBJ1-2; D ambiguous. Between the trimmed V and J ends, which lost 0 bases and 3 bases, there was a span of 14 bases. Germline V gene data show CDR1 as LNHNV and CDR2 as YYDKDF (reference sequence). This CDR3 is 16 amino acids long. The CDR3 reads CATSRDRGNWDYGYTF. DNA of the CDR3: TGTGCCACCAGCAGAGATCGGGGAAACTGGGACTATGGCTACACCTTC.

This rearrangement joins TRBV7-6 to TRBJ1-2; TRBD1 agrees at 8 bases. The CDR3 totals 13 residues. CDR1 is SGHVS, CDR2 FNYEAQ, per germline. V trimming: 5 bases; J trimming: 6 bases; junction bases outside the gene matches: 5. DNA for the CDR3: TGTGCCAGCAGCCCGACAGGGGTCGATGGCTACACCTTC. As protein: CASSPTGVDGYTF.

This clone has only one observation. The chain joins TRBV28 to TRBJ1-6; 7 nucleotides align to TRBD1. Germline V gene sequence: CDR1 MDHEN, CDR2 SYDVKM. The CDR3 has 14 amino acids. Trimming at V came to 5 bases and at J to 7 bases, leaving 5 bases not matched to a gene. The CDR3 sequence is CASSPDRENSPLHF. In nucleotides, the CDR3 is TGTGCCAGCAGTCCCGACAGGGAGAATTCACCCCTCCACTTT.

The chain combines TRBV27 with TRBJ1-2, with 8 nucleotides matching TRBD1. V was pared by 3 bases and J by 8 bases, with 5 bases of the junction left unmatched. CDR3 length: 13 residues. Germline lookup yields CDR1 MNHEY and CDR2 SMNVEV (reference sequence). Here the CDR3 DNA reads TGTGCCAGCAGTTTTCAGGGGGCGGTGGGCTACACCTTC. This codes for CASSFQGAVGYTF.

The genes are TRBV7-8 and TRBJ2-3, with TRBD1 matching over 7 bases. With V trimmed by 1 base and J by 0 bases, 7 bases remained unmatched. Germline V gene data show CDR1 as SGHVS and CDR2 as FQNEAQ. The CDR3 has 17 amino acids. Written as DNA, the CDR3 is TGTGCCAGCAGCTTAGGGACAGGTCCCCTTAGCACAGATACGCAGTATTTT. This encodes CASSLGTGPLSTDTQYF.

This sequence joins TRBV5-8 and TRBJ2-7; D gene unclear. Trimming left V 0 bases short and J 2 bases short, with 12 bases between. Germline V lookup: CDR1 SGHTS, CDR2 YDEGEE. This CDR3 has 15 residues. The CDR3 DNA reads TGTGCCAGCAGCTTGGAACCCTACCCCCCCTACGAGCAGTACGTC. Protein: CASSLEPYPPYEQYV.

The CDR3 DNA follows: TGCGCCAGCAGCTTGGGACAGGGGGCCTATGGCTACACCTTC. This sequence encodes CASSLGQGAYGYTF. The V gene is TRBV5-1, the J gene TRBJ1-2; 10 bases agree with TRBD1. The CDR3 has 14 amino acids. V gave up 0 bases and J gave up 4 bases; unmatched junction bases: 0. Germline V lookup: CDR1 SGHRS, CDR2 YFSETQ.

The chain uses TRBV14 and TRBJ2-3, with a possible D match to TRBD1 (5 bases). Germline V CDR1 and CDR2: SGHDN, FVKESK. V was shortened by 3 bases and J by 5 bases, with 12 bases between the two germline ends. This CDR3 spans 14 amino acids. This chain's CDR3 is CASSQDTGLDTQYF. CDR3 sequence (DNA): TGTGCCAGCAGCCAGGATACAGGTTTAGATACGCAGTATTTT.

The chain joins TRBV5-1 to TRBJ2-5; 7 positions match TRBD1. This CDR3 region has 16 residues. Germline V gene lookup returns CDR1 SGHRS and CDR2 YFSETQ. Germline trimming cut 4 bases from V and 2 bases from J; bases unmatched to any gene: 11. CDR3 in amino acids: CASSPGQAGPQETQYF. The DNA for the CDR3 is TGCGCCAGCAGCCCCGGACAGGCCGGGCCACAAGAGACCCAGTACTTC.

The chain employs TRBV7-2 and TRBJ2-2, with D possibly matching TRBD2 (6 bases). V lost 6 bases to trimming and J lost 7 bases, with 6 bases between them. The V gene's germline CDR1 is SGHTA and CDR2 FQGNSA. The CDR3 runs to 11 residues. CDR3 DNA: TGTGCCAGCAGGGGACTCGGGGAGCTGTTTTTT. The encoded protein is CASRGLGELFF.

The chain recombines TRBV5-1 with TRBJ1-2, with TRBD1 identical over 7 bases. J was trimmed by 7 bases and V by 8 bases; bases with no gene match: 14. The CDR3 extends over 14 amino acids. Germline-derived CDR1 and CDR2 are SGHRS and YFSETQ. The CDR3 is CASKITGESGGYTF. As DNA, the CDR3 is TGCGCCAGTAAAATTACAGGGGAGTCGGGTGGCTACACCTTC.

V and J are TRBV7-9 and TRBJ2-2; D is possibly TRBD1 (7 bases). The germline V gene has CDR1 SEHNR and CDR2 FQNEAQ (reference sequence). The CDR3 covers 15 residues. The V end lost 5 bases, the J end lost 3 bases, and 13 bases lay between the germline ends. The CDR3 DNA is TGTGCCAGCAGCCAACCCAGGGGGGACACCGGGGAGCTGTTTTTT. It codes for CASSQPRGDTGELFF.

This clone was picked up a small number of times. V gene TRBV7-9 combines with J gene TRBJ1-2, with 8 bases lining up with TRBD1. Per germline, CDR1 SEHNR and CDR2 FQNEAQ (reference sequence). The CDR3 sequence is 14 residues long. Unmatched junction bases numbered 4, after V lost 3 bases and J lost 4 bases. As DNA, the CDR3 is TGTGCCAGCAGCTTCGAGACAGGGGCCTATGGCTACACCTTC. Translation: CASSFETGAYGYTF.

The CDR3 loop reads CASRRGVAGELFF. DNA for the CDR3: TGTGCCAGCCGCCGGGGGGTTGCTGGGGAGCTGTTTTTT. This chain joins TRBV7-9 and TRBJ2-2; 7 bases map to TRBD2. CDR1 is SEHNR, CDR2 FQNEAQ, per germline (reference sequence). This CDR3 is 13 amino acids long. V was clipped by 8 bases and J by 8 bases; unmatched bases: 8. Looking up the rest from reference TRBV7-9 and TRBJ2-2 gives the full variable domain: DTGVSQNPRHKITKRGQNVTFRCDPISEHNRLYWYRQTLGQGPEFLTYFQNEAQLEKSRLLSDRFSAERPKGSFSTLEIQRTEQGDSAMYLCASRRGVAGELFFGEGSRLTVL.

This clone came up a few times. The genes are TRBV7-2 and TRBJ2-7; D is unresolved. Trimming shortened V by 1 base and J by 5 bases, and 15 bases separated the two germline ends. CDR1 is SGHTA and CDR2 is FQGNSA in the germline V gene. The CDR3 is 15 amino acids. This chain's CDR3 is CASSLGFPGRHEQYF. The DNA of the CDR3 is TGTGCCAGCAGCTTAGGGTTCCCAGGTCGTCACGAGCAGTACTTC.

The chain recombines TRBV19 with TRBJ1-5; 9 bases agree with TRBD1. The CDR3 contains 13 residues. Germline assignment: CDR1 LNHDA and CDR2 SQIVND (reference sequence). Losses at the gene ends were 6 bases for V and 9 bases for J; bases not matched to a gene: 6. The CDR3 region is CASSRDRVAPQHF. The DNA of the CDR3 is TGTGCCAGTAGCCGGGACAGGGTAGCGCCCCAGCATTTT.

The gene calls are TRBV5-1 and TRBJ2-5, with D perhaps matching TRBD2 (5 bases). V gave up 2 bases and J gave up 3 bases, with 11 bases separating them. The CDR3 contains 14 residues. The germline V gene has CDR1 SGHRS and CDR2 YFSETQ. CDR3 bases: TGCGCCAGCAGCTTCAACGGGGTTGAAGAGACCCAGTACTTC. It is translated as CASSFNGVEETQYF. The whole variable domain, filled in from reference TRBV5-1 and TRBJ2-5, reads KAGVTQTPRYLIKTRGQQVTLSCSPISGHRSVSWYQQTPGQGLQFLFEYFSETQRNKGNFPGRFSGRQFSNSRSEMNVSTLELGDSALYLCASSFNGVEETQYFGPGTRLLVL.

The chain is built from TRBV9 and TRBJ2-1; 10 bases agree with TRBD1. After removal of 4 bases from V and 7 bases from J, the junction contained 11 bases not matched to a gene. Germline CDR1 SGDLS, CDR2 YYNGEE. The CDR3 totals 16 residues. This chain's CDR3 is CASSRRQGAFGNEQFF. The CDR3 bases are TGTGCCAGCAGCAGGCGACAGGGGGCGTTTGGAAATGAGCAGTTCTTC.

The gene calls are TRBV7-9 and TRBJ2-3; D possibly corresponds to TRBD1 (6 bases). The germline CDR1 and CDR2 sequences are SEHNR and FQNEAQ (reference sequence). CDR3 size: 15 residues. V lost 2 bases and J lost 2, with 11 bases in between. This chain's CDR3 is CASSLIGQITDTQYF. CDR3 sequence (DNA): TGTGCCAGCAGCTTAATTGGACAGATCACAGATACGCAGTATTTT.

This clone was counted a few times. Here the CDR3 DNA reads TGCGCCAGCAGCTTGGGGACAGGGGATACCGGCAGCACAGATACGCAGTATTTT. This translates into CASSLGTGDTGSTDTQYF. The chain employs TRBV5-1 and TRBJ2-3, with 9 bases that match TRBD1. The junction had 8 bases not matched to a gene; V was cut back by 0 bases and J by 0 bases. This CDR3 is 18 amino acids long. Germline assignment: CDR1 SGHRS and CDR2 YFSETQ.

The gene calls are TRBV5-6 and TRBJ2-2; 7 positions agree with TRBD1. The germline gives CDR1 SGHDT, CDR2 YYEEEE. This CDR3 spans 16 amino acids. The V segment lost 3 bases and the J segment 5 bases; nucleotides outside the gene matches: 10. CDR3: CASSSTDRDVTGELFF. The DNA of the CDR3 is TGTGCCAGCAGCTCGACAGACAGGGATGTGACCGGGGAGCTGTTTTTT. The variable domain in full, completed from reference TRBV5-6 and TRBJ2-2, reads DAGVTQSPTHLIKTRGQQVTLRCSPKSGHDTVSWYQQALGQGPQFIFQYYEEEERQRGNFPDRFSGHQFPNYSSELNVNALLLGDSALYLCASSSTDRDVTGELFFGEGSRLTVL.

This clone was seen only once. The gene calls are TRBV7-9 and TRBJ2-1, with D perhaps TRBD1 (5 bases). CDR1 is SEHNR, CDR2 FQNEAQ, per germline (reference sequence). The CDR3 loop spans 15 amino acids. V was cut by 3 bases and J by 3 bases, with 12 bases left in between. The CDR3 DNA reads as TGTGCCAGCAGCTTTGCCAGGGTCGGCTACAATGAGCAGTTCTTC. Protein product: CASSFARVGYNEQFF.

The gene calls are TRBV6-4 and TRBJ2-1, with TRBD2 matching 15 bases. V shed 6 bases and J 8 bases; nucleotides not matched to a gene: 8. The CDR3 consists of 16 residues. Per germline, CDR1 MRHNA and CDR2 SNTAGT. For the CDR3, the DNA is TGTGCCAGCAGCGCAGGGACTAGCGGGGGGCAGGATGAGCAGTTCTTC. It is translated as CASSAGTSGGQDEQFF.

The chain employs TRBV27 and TRBJ1-2; D gene unclear. CDR3 length: 15 residues. CDR1 and CDR2 (germline): MNHEY, SMNVEV (reference sequence). Trimming took off 3 bases at V and 8 bases at J, with 19 bases between the two ends. DNA for the CDR3: TGTGCCAGCAGTTTCACAAGTATGGGTGCGGAAGGCTACACCTTC. This sequence encodes CASSFTSMGAEGYTF.

Remarks on this clone: Other DNA sequences in this specimen translate into the identical CDR3. The J gene is TRBJ1-1, the V gene TRBV6-5; D may be TRBD1 (5 bases). V was trimmed by 0 bases and J by 11 bases, leaving 7 bases between them. There are 11 residues in the CDR3. CDR1 is MNHEY and CDR2 is SVGAGI in the germline V gene. In DNA form, the CDR3 reads TGTGCCAGCAGTTACTCGGGGGGGGCTTTCTTT. Amino acid sequence: CASSYSGGAFF.

The J gene is TRBJ2-3, the V gene TRBV9, with D hard to call. CDR3 length: 14 amino acids. From germline, CDR1 is SGDLS and CDR2 YYNGEE. The V and J ends lost 4 bases and 4 bases respectively, with 13 bases between them. The CDR3, as DNA: TGTGCCAGCAGCTTAGAGCTAGAGTCAGATACGCAGTATTTT. Amino acid sequence: CASSLELESDTQYF.

CDR3 DNA: TGCAGTGCTAGTACAGGGGAAGAGACCCAGTACTTC. Its protein product is CSASTGEETQYF. The genes are TRBV20-1 and TRBJ2-5; 7 nucleotides align to TRBD1. The CDR3 spans 12 residues. Germline V CDR1 and CDR2: DFQATT, SNEGSKA (reference sequence). Unmatched junction bases numbered 1, after V lost 3 bases and J lost 3 bases.